This entry features one T cell receptor beta chain sequence. Its matching antigen is unknown. These data originate in a study of shared clonotypes between healthy human individuals. General study results and limits: Enrolling few donors narrowed the genetic and exposure-history diversity that was represented.

Trimming cost V 5 bases and J 8 bases, with 12 bases left between them. This CDR3 has 12 amino acids. CDR1 SEHNR and CDR2 FQNEAQ come from the germline V gene (reference sequence). Genomic DNA of every subset was divided equally among multiple immunoSEQ plates. Profiling relied on immunoSEQ multiplex PCR, and the TCRdb table lists in-frame clones only, not all of them. Of 2,100,000 or so clones listed, under 97% are singletons. The specimen was naive CD4+ T cells sorted from blood. Subset here: CD45RA+ positively selected. This TCR was sampled from a young man in good health. J is TRBJ1-2 and V is TRBV7-9; unclear D gene. This CDR3 is CASSQNLGGYTF. CDR3 nucleotides: TGTGCCAGCAGCCAGAACCTGGGAGGCTACACCTTC.